This T cell receptor beta chain was sequenced in a study of shared clonotypes between healthy human individuals. Broader study findings: Sequencing depth was expected to affect clonotype sharing among donors. A generally larger estimated richness was seen in naive subsets than in memory subsets.

Comments on this clone: Its antigen remains unidentified.

Partitioning of CD4+ cells yielded a CD45RA+ naive subset and a CD45RA-negative memory subset. 200 to 250 ng DNA, 25,000 to 35,000 T cell genomes, went into each sorted-subset replicate PCR. Sequenced by immunoSEQ multiplex PCR; TCRdb stores in-frame clones only, minus some. In the table there are 950,000 to 1,300,000 clones, about 70% of which are singletons. V was cut by 6 bases and J by 7 bases, with 22 bases left in between. The CDR3 loop spans 16 amino acids. The germline V gene encodes CDR1 MNHEY and CDR2 SMNVEV (reference sequence). The chain carries TRBV27 and TRBJ1-5; the D gene is possibly TRBD1 (5 bases). This TCR derives from a man aged 18 to 29 in good health. The specimen was memory CD4+ T cells sorted from blood. Subset here: CD45RA-negative fraction. The CDR3 DNA follows: TGTGCCAGCAGACCAAACAGCATGTCCGGGACCCAGCCCCAGCATTTT. Translating it yields CASRPNSMSGTQPQHF.